The 8 T cell receptor beta chains below were found in one sample sequenced in a study of spatial heterogeneity in lung cancer. Using its own MiXCR run on the 5' RACE reads, TCRdb lists one record per CDR3 protein. Of some 80,000 distinct CDR3 sequences listed, roughly 8% are singletons. Regarding time point: sample taken at primary tumor resection. The input for sequencing was PBMCs, taken at surgery. Receptors originate from a male donor with early-stage non-small cell lung cancer.

J is TRBJ1-1 and V is TRBV12-3 or TRBV12-4, with D uncertain. The length of the CDR3 is 15 residues. V was clipped by 5 bases and J by 0 bases, with 13 bases between them. The CDR3 nucleotides read TGTGCCAGCAGTCCCACCGGGCAGTTGAACACTGAAGCTTTCTTT. It yields the protein CASSPTGQLNTEAFF.

The sample holds many counts of this clonotype. The chain uses TRBV28 and TRBJ2-1; 8 positions match TRBD1. Germline trimming cut 5 bases from V and 2 bases from J; bases unmatched to any gene: 5. The germline V gene encodes CDR1 MDHEN and CDR2 SYDVKM. This CDR3 region has 15 residues. The CDR3 DNA reads TGTGCCAGCAGTCCCGGGACAGGCCCCTACAATGAGCAGTTCTTC. It encodes CASSPGTGPYNEQFF.

The J gene is TRBJ2-3, the V gene TRBV20-1; TRBD1 is a possible D gene (6 bases). CDR1 is DFQATT and CDR2 is SNEGSKA in the germline V gene (reference sequence). There are 15 residues in the CDR3. Trimming left V 8 bases short and J 2 bases short, with 20 bases between. The CDR3, as DNA: TGCAGTACCCGAAGGACAGTACTAGACACAGATACGCAGTATTTT. This codes for CSTRRTVLDTDTQYF.

This clonotype showed up many times. The chain recombines TRBV12-3 or TRBV12-4 with TRBJ1-2; 9 nucleotides agree with TRBD1. The CDR3 has 16 amino acids. Unmatched junction bases numbered 8, after V lost 5 bases and J lost 1 base. CDR3 sequence: CASSAPPGQGNYGYTF. In DNA, the CDR3 is TGTGCCAGCAGTGCCCCTCCGGGACAGGGTAACTATGGCTACACCTTC.

The J gene is TRBJ2-7, the V gene TRBV2; 8 nucleotides line up with TRBD1. There are 14 residues in the CDR3. Germline values: CDR1 SNHLY, CDR2 FYNNEI. V lost 3 bases, J lost 3 bases, and 4 bases stayed unmatched. The CDR3 sequence is CASSDQGQDYEQYF. The CDR3 DNA reads as TGTGCCAGCAGTGATCAGGGACAGGACTACGAGCAGTACTTC.

This clonotype was recorded many times. The genes are TRBV4-3 and TRBJ2-7, with 7 bases that match TRBD1. The V gene's germline CDR1 is LGHNA and CDR2 YSLEER. With V trimmed by 4 bases and J by 3 bases, 9 bases remained unmatched. This CDR3 is 15 amino acids long. The CDR3 DNA reads TGCGCCAGCAGCCCTTCCAGGTACAGGGGCTACGAGCAGTACTTC. Protein product: CASSPSRYRGYEQYF.

Many counts were recorded for this clonotype. The CDR3 DNA sequence: TGCGCCAGCAGCTTAAATCAATTGGGGGCTGGCACTGAAGCTTTCTTT. Its protein product is CASSLNQLGAGTEAFF. The V call is TRBV5-1, the J call TRBJ1-1, with D perhaps TRBD1 (6 bases). CDR1 is SGHRS and CDR2 is YFSETQ in the germline V gene. V was clipped by 2 bases and J by 4 bases, with 18 bases between them. The CDR3 runs to 16 residues.

This clonotype was detected ten times or more. The genes are TRBV10-1 and TRBJ1-5; perhaps TRBD1 as D (5 bases). This CDR3 region has 13 residues. The V end was cut by 5 bases, the J end by 6 bases, with 11 bases between. The germline CDR1 and CDR2 sequences are WNHNN and SYGVQD (reference sequence). The CDR3, as DNA: TGCGCCAGCAGTCAGGGCGTGGGTCAGCCCCAGCATTTT. Its protein is CASSQGVGQPQHF.